These 23 T cell receptor beta chains were sequenced from one sample in a study of CD39 and CD103 CD8 tumor-infiltrating T cells. Produced via immunoSEQ multiplex PCR; TCRdb's table is partial and in-frame only. The sample includes around 8,100 clones, around 66% seen only once; the top ten take approximately 54%. The specimen sequenced was CD8+ T cells sorted from blood. Subset defined: total memory CD8 T cells (CD45RA-CCR7+/-) from blood or uninvolved lymph node. The source of these receptors is a human donor with head and neck squamous cell carcinoma.

This chain joins TRBV4-3 and TRBJ2-1; D is unresolved. The CDR3 is 15 amino acids. Per the germline V gene, CDR1 is LGHNA and CDR2 is YSLEER. V was cut by 0 bases and J by 2 bases, with 8 bases left in between. CDR3 region: CASSQDSDPYNEQFF. CDR3 in DNA: TGCGCCAGCAGCCAAGATTCGGACCCCTACAATGAGCAGTTCTTC.

The genes are TRBV11-2 and TRBJ2-1, with D possibly being TRBD2 (6 bases). The CDR3 contains 13 residues. The germline V and J ends were trimmed by 1 base and 9 bases, with 10 bases remaining between them. In germline, CDR1 is SGHAT, CDR2 FQNNGV. CDR3 sequence: CASSLGTNSEQFF. The CDR3 bases are TGTGCCAGCAGCTTAGGGACTAATTCTGAGCAGTTCTTC.

Only a few counts were recorded for this clone. The chain recombines TRBV2 with TRBJ2-7; D tentatively fits TRBD1 or TRBD2 (5 bases each). The CDR3 has 13 residues. CDR1 and CDR2 from the germline V gene are SNHLY and FYNNEI. The V end was cut by 1 base, the J end by 3 bases, with 7 bases between. Here the CDR3 reads CASSEGDDYEQYF. The CDR3 DNA follows: TGTGCCAGCAGTGAAGGGGACGACTACGAGCAGTACTTC.

The chain recombines TRBV4-3 with TRBJ2-2; no clear D gene. The ends were cut back, 5 bases at V and 16 bases at J, with 17 bases in the middle. The CDR3 sequence is 12 residues long. Germline CDR1 LGHNA, CDR2 YSLEER. CDR3 nucleotide sequence: TGCGCCAGCAGCACAACTACGGGCCTGCCGTTTTTT. This encodes CASSTTTGLPFF.

This clone was picked up one time. The rearrangement joins TRBV4-3 to TRBJ1-1; the D is unclear. Trimming removed 0 bases from V and 1 base from J, with 6 bases in between. Germline lookup yields CDR1 LGHNA and CDR2 YSLEER. The CDR3 length is 14 residues. The CDR3 DNA is TGCGCCAGCAGCCAAGATCGGTCGAACACTGAAGCTTTCTTT. It yields the protein CASSQDRSNTEAFF.

CDR3 sequence reads: CASSGYRGPTQYF. The CDR3 coding sequence is TGTGCCAGCAGCGGGTACAGGGGCCCCACGCAGTATTTT. The chain uses TRBV7-9 and TRBJ2-3; 7 bases line up with TRBD1. The CDR3 length is 13 residues. Germline-derived CDR1 and CDR2 are SEHNR and FQNEAQ (reference sequence). V lost 5 bases, J lost 9 bases, and 8 bases stayed unmatched. Variable domain in full (rest from reference TRBV7-9 and TRBJ2-3): DTGVSQNPRHKITKRGQNVTFRCDPISEHNRLYWYRQTLGQGPEFLTYFQNEAQLEKSRLLSDRFSAERPKGSFSTLEIQRTEQGDSAMYLCASSGYRGPTQYFGPGTRLTVL.

CDR3 sequence reads: CASSYLSGLNYGYTF. The CDR3 region has the DNA TGTGCCAGCAGTTACCTTTCCGGGCTTAACTATGGCTACACCTTC. The rearrangement uses TRBV6-5 and TRBJ1-2; no definite D call. Trimming took off 2 bases at V and 1 base at J, with 11 bases between the two ends. Germline CDR1 is MNHEY and CDR2 is SVGAGI. The CDR3 sequence is 15 residues long.

The V and J genes are TRBV5-1 and TRBJ2-7; 9 positions agree with TRBD1. Germline V CDR1 and CDR2: SGHRS, YFSETQ. This CDR3 is 15 amino acids long. V shed 4 bases, J shed 3 bases, and the junction held 8 bases outside the gene matches. CDR3 sequence: CASSPVGQGFYEQYF. CDR3 nucleotide sequence: TGCGCCAGCAGCCCCGTGGGACAGGGCTTCTACGAGCAGTACTTC. Supplemented by reference TRBV5-1 and TRBJ2-7, the full variable domain reads KAGVTQTPRYLIKTRGQQVTLSCSPISGHRSVSWYQQTPGQGLQFLFEYFSETQRNKGNFPGRFSGRQFSNSRSEMNVSTLELGDSALYLCASSPVGQGFYEQYFGPGTRLTVT.

The rearrangement links TRBV19 to TRBJ2-1, with 9 bases aligning to TRBD2. After removal of 5 bases from V and 0 bases from J, the junction contained 5 bases not matched to a gene. Germline values: CDR1 LNHDA, CDR2 SQIVND (reference sequence). The CDR3 loop spans 16 amino acids. CDR3 amino acids: CASSPLAGTSYNEQFF. The CDR3 DNA reads TGTGCCAGTAGTCCCCTAGCGGGAACCTCCTACAATGAGCAGTTCTTC.

This rearrangement joins TRBV5-4 to TRBJ2-5; perhaps TRBD1 as D (5 bases). The J call may not be correct, given that the DNA end is closer to TRBJ2-7. The CDR3 sequence is 15 residues long. The germline gives CDR1 SGHNT, CDR2 YYREEE (reference sequence). The CDR3 nucleotides are TGTGCCAGCAGCTCAAGGACAACGCCTTTTTACGAGCAGTACTTC. Protein product: CASSSRTTPFYEQYF.

This sequence joins TRBV5-1 and TRBJ2-5; 7 bases are a match to TRBD2. The J call could be wrong; TRBJ2-7 is a better fit for the DNA end. The CDR3 has 15 residues. The germline CDR1 and CDR2 sequences are SGHRS and YFSETQ. CDR3 bases: TGCGCCAGCAGCTGGGAGGGCCGGGCCCCCTACGAGCAGTACTTC. This sequence encodes CASSWEGRAPYEQYF.

This clone was detected a few times. V and J are TRBV27 and TRBJ2-1; D uncertain. CDR1 and CDR2 (germline): MNHEY, SMNVEV (reference sequence). The CDR3 totals 14 residues. V was shortened by 4 bases and J by 2 bases, with 9 bases between the two germline ends. The CDR3 DNA reads TGTGCCAGCAGTTCCGTGGGGACCTACAATGAGCAGTTCTTC. As protein: CASSSVGTYNEQFF.

This clone appeared once. J is TRBJ2-3 and V is TRBV5-6; 7 positions match TRBD1. With 2 bases clipped from V and 2 bases from J, the junction kept 5 bases outside the gene matches. There are 15 residues in the CDR3. Germline CDR1 is SGHDT and CDR2 is YYEEEE. Written as DNA, the CDR3 is TGTGCCAGCAGCTTCCGGGACAGCATCACAGATACGCAGTATTTT. Its protein is CASSFRDSITDTQYF.

The rearrangement links TRBV7-6 to TRBJ1-5, with 8 bases lining up with TRBD1. This CDR3 spans 16 amino acids. Trimming cost V 0 bases and J 3 bases; bases outside gene matches: 4. CDR1 SGHVS and CDR2 FNYEAQ come from the germline V gene. The CDR3 reads CASSLAPGGYNQPQHF. As DNA, the CDR3 is TGTGCCAGCAGCTTAGCCCCAGGGGGCTACAATCAGCCCCAGCATTTT. The whole variable domain, remainder taken from reference TRBV7-6 and TRBJ1-5, is GAGVSQSPRYKVTKRGQDVALRCDPISGHVSLYWYRQALGQGPEFLTYFNYEAQQDKSGLPNDRFSAERPEGSISTLTIQRTEQRDSAMYRCASSLAPGGYNQPQHFGDGTRLSIL.

The chain employs TRBV10-3 and TRBJ2-5, with 9 bases fitting TRBD2. V was clipped by 0 bases and J by 4 bases; unmatched bases: 6. CDR1 is ENHRY, CDR2 SYGVKD, per germline. The length of the CDR3 is 16 residues. CDR3 nucleotide sequence: TGTGCCATCAGTGAGTCAAGCGGGGGGACTTCAGAGACCCAGTACTTC. As protein: CAISESSGGTSETQYF.

The chain links TRBV7-6 to TRBJ2-3, with 8 bases lining up with TRBD2. This CDR3 contains 15 residues. Per germline, CDR1 SGHVS and CDR2 FNYEAQ. V shed 1 base, J shed 1 base, and the junction held 1 base outside the gene matches. The chain's CDR3 is CASSLVSGGTDTQYF. The CDR3 DNA reads TGTGCCAGCAGCTTAGTTAGCGGGGGCACAGATACGCAGTATTTT.

The chain has TRBV27 and TRBJ2-3; possibly TRBD1 or TRBD2 for D (6 bases each). Germline V gene lookup returns CDR1 MNHEY and CDR2 SMNVEV (reference sequence). CDR3 size: 15 residues. Trimming pared 2 bases from V and 7 bases from J, leaving 16 bases between. The CDR3 nucleotides read TGTGCCAGCAGTTTAAAGAAACAGGGAGGAAATACGCAGTATTTT. As protein: CASSLKKQGGNTQYF.

V gene TRBV7-9 combines with J gene TRBJ2-5; no definite D call. The CDR3 length is 12 residues. Germline V lookup: CDR1 SEHNR, CDR2 FQNEAQ (reference sequence). Trimming stripped 3 bases from V and 2 bases from J, with 4 bases between. CDR3 residues: CASSLRQETQYF. CDR3 in DNA: TGTGCCAGCAGCTTGAGACAAGAGACCCAGTACTTC. Drawing the rest from reference TRBV7-9 and TRBJ2-5, the complete variable domain is DTGVSQNPRHKITKRGQNVTFRCDPISEHNRLYWYRQTLGQGPEFLTYFQNEAQLEKSRLLSDRFSAERPKGSFSTLEIQRTEQGDSAMYLCASSLRQETQYFGPGTRLLVL.

Within the sample, this clone is medium-sized (0.01 to 0.1%). The chain links TRBV9 to TRBJ2-1; D is perhaps TRBD2 (7 bases). Germline CDR1 SGDLS, CDR2 YYNGEE. V was pared by 8 bases and J by 4 bases, with 16 bases between. The CDR3 length is 14 residues. This chain's CDR3 is CASDRGADYNEQFF. In DNA, the CDR3 is TGTGCCAGTGACCGGGGGGCCGATTACAATGAGCAGTTCTTC.

The count of this clone is one. The chain joins TRBV7-9 to TRBJ2-3; 13 bases agree with TRBD2. The CDR3 runs 15 residues. CDR1 and CDR2 from the germline V gene are SEHNR and FQNEAQ (reference sequence). V was pared by 5 bases and J by 5 bases, with 4 bases of the junction left unmatched. For the CDR3, the DNA is TGTGCCAGCAGCCAACTAGCGGGGGGGGGAGATACGCAGTATTTT. It yields the protein CASSQLAGGGDTQYF.

This chain joins TRBV6-6 and TRBJ1-1; D call uncertain. Germline V gene sequence: CDR1 MNHNY, CDR2 SVGAGI (reference sequence). This CDR3 spans 15 amino acids. The germline V and J ends were trimmed by 2 bases and 1 base, with 11 bases remaining between them. The chain's CDR3 is CASSYAANWNTEAFF. The CDR3 region has the DNA TGTGCCAGCAGTTACGCTGCCAACTGGAACACTGAAGCTTTCTTT.

V and J are TRBV6-5 and TRBJ2-2; D is unresolved. The germline V and J ends were trimmed by 2 bases and 5 bases, with 9 bases remaining between them. The CDR3 is 14 residues long. The germline gives CDR1 MNHEY, CDR2 SVGAGI. CDR3 protein: CASSYGIGTGELFF. CDR3 DNA sequence: TGTGCCAGCAGTTACGGGATAGGGACCGGGGAGCTGTTTTTT.

CDR3 sequence (DNA): TGTGCCACCCAGCTTGTGACCGGATACACCGGGGAGCTGTTTTTT. Translating it yields CATQLVTGYTGELFF. The chain links TRBV7-2 to TRBJ2-2; D not certain. Per the germline V gene, CDR1 is SGHTA and CDR2 is FQGNSA. Trimming removed 10 bases from V and 3 bases from J, with 18 bases in between. The CDR3 totals 15 residues.